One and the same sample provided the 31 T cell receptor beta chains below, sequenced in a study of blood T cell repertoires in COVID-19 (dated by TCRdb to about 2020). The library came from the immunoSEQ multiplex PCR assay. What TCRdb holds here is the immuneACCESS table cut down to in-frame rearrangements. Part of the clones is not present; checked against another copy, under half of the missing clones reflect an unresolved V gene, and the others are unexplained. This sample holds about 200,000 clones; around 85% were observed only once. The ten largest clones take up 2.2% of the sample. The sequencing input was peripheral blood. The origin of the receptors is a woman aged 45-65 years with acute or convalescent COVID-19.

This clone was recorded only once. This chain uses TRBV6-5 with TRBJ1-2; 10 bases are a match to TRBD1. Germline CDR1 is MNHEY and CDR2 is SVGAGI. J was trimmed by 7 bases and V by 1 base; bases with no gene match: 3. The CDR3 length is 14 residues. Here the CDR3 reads CASSYFDRGRGYTF. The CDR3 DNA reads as TGTGCCAGCAGTTACTTTGACAGGGGGCGTGGCTACACCTTC.

The CDR3 here is CASSSGGTVASEQYF. The CDR3 region has the DNA TGTGCCAGCAGCTCAGGTGGGACAGTCGCATCCGAGCAGTACTTC. The chain uses TRBV6-5 and TRBJ2-7, with 7 bases aligning to TRBD1. The V gene's germline CDR1 is MNHEY and CDR2 SVGAGI. The V and J ends lost 6 bases and 6 bases, in that order; junction bases with no gene match: 14. This CDR3 comprises 15 residues.

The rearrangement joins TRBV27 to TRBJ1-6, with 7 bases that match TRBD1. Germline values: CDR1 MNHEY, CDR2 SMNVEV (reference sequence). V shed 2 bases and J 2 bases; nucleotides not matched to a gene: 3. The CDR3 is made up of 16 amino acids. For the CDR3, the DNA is TGTGCCAGCAGTTTAGACAGGGCAGCCTATAATTCACCCCTCCACTTT. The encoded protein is CASSLDRAAYNSPLHF.

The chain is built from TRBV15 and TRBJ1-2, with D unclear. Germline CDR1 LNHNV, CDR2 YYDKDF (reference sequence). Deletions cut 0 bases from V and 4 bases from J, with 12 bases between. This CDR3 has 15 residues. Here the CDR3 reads CATSRDSGGGYGYTF. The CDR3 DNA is TGTGCCACCAGCAGAGATTCAGGAGGAGGCTATGGCTACACCTTC. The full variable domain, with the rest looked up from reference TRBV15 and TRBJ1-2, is DAMVIQNPRYQVTQFGKPVTLSCSQTLNHNVMYWYQQKSSQAPKLLFHYYDKDFNNEADTPDNFQSRRPNTSFCFLDIRSPGLGDTAMYLCATSRDSGGGYGYTFGSGTRLTVV.

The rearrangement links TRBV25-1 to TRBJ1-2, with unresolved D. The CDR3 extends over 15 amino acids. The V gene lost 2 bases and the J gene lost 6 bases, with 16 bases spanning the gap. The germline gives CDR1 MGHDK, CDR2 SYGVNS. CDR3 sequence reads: CASSERGGYVDGYTF. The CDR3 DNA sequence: TGTGCCAGCAGTGAACGAGGAGGGTATGTGGATGGCTACACCTTC.

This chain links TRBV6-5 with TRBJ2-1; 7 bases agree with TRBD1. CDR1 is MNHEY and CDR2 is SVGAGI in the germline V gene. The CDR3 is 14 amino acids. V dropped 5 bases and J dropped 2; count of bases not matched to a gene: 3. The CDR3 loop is CASSRQGTYNEQFF. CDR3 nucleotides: TGTGCCAGCAGTAGACAGGGTACCTACAATGAGCAGTTCTTC.

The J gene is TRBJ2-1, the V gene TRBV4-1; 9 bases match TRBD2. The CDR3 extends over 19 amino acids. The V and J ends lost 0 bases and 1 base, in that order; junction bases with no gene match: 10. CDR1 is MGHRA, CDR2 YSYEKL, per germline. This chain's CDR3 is CASSQEGRSGRPSYNEQFF. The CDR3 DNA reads TGCGCCAGCAGCCAAGAAGGGAGAAGCGGGAGGCCTTCCTACAATGAGCAGTTCTTC.

This CDR3 reads CAATGGLWNTEAFF. In nucleotides, the CDR3 is TGTGCCGCAACGGGGGGCCTTTGGAACACTGAAGCTTTCTTT. The chain uses TRBV6-5 and TRBJ1-1; tentative D call: TRBD1 (6 bases). CDR1 MNHEY and CDR2 SVGAGI come from the germline V gene. Between the trimmed V and J ends, which lost 11 bases and 1 base, there was a span of 17 bases. The CDR3 covers 14 residues.

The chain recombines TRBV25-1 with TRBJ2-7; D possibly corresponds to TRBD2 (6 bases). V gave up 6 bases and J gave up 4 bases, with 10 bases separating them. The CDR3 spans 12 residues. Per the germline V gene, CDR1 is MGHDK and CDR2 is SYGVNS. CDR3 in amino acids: CASSPGGYEQYF. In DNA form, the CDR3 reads TGTGCCAGCAGCCCCGGAGGGTACGAGCAGTACTTC.

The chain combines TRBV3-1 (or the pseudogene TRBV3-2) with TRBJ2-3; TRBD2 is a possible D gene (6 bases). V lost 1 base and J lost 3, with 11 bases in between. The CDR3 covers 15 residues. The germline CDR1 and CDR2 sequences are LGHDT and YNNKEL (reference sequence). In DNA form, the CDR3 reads TGTGCCAGCAGCCAAGCGGAGGGCCAGACAGATACGCAGTATTTT. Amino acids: CASSQAEGQTDTQYF.

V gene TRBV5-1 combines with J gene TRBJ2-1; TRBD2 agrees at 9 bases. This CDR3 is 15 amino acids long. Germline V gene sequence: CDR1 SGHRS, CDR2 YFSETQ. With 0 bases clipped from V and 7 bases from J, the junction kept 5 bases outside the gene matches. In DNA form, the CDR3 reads TGCGCCAGCAGCTTGGTCGCGGGGGGGCCAAATGAGCAGTTCTTC. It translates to CASSLVAGGPNEQFF.

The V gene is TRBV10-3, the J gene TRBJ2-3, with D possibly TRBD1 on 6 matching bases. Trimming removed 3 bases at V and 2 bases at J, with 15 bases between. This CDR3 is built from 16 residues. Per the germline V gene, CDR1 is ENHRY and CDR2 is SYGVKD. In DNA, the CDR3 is TGTGCCATCAGTGATAGACGGACAGAGGTCACAGATACGCAGTATTTT. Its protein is CAISDRRTEVTDTQYF.

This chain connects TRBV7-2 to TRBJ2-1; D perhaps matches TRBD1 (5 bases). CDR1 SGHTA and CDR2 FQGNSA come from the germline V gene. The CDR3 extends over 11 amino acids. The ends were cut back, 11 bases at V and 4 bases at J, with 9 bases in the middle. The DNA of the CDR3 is TGTGCCGGTACAGGTTACAATGAGCAGTTCTTC. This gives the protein CAGTGYNEQFF. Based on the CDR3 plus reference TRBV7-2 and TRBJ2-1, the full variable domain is GAGVSQSPSNKVTEKGKDVELRCDPISGHTALYWYRQSLGQGLEFLIYFQGNSAPDKSGLPSDRFSAERTGGSVSTLTIQRTQQEDSAVYLCAGTGYNEQFFGPGTRLTVL.

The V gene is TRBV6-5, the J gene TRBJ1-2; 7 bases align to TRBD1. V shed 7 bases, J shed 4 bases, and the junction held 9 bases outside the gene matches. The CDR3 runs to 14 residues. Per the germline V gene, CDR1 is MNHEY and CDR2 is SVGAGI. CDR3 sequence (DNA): TGTGCCAGCAACAGACAGGGTTCCGTCTATGGCTACACCTTC. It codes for CASNRQGSVYGYTF.

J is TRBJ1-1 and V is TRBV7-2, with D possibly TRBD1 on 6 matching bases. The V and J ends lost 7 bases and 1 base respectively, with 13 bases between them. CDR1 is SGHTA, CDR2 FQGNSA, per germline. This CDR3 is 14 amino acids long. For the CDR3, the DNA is TGTGCCAGCAAGCAGGGGAGAGAGAACACTGAAGCTTTCTTT. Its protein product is CASKQGRENTEAFF.

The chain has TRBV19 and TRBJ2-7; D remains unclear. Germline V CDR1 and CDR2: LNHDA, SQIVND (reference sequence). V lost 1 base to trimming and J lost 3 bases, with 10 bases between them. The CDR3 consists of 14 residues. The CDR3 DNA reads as TGTGCCAGTAGTATAGCCTCCGCGGTCTACGAGCAGTACTTC. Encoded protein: CASSIASAVYEQYF.

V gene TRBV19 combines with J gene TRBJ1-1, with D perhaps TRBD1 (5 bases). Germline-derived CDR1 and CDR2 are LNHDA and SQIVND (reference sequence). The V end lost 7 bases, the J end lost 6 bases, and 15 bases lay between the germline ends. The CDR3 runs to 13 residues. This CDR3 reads CASNAQGFSEAFF. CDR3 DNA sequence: TGTGCCAGTAATGCTCAGGGTTTCTCTGAAGCTTTCTTT.

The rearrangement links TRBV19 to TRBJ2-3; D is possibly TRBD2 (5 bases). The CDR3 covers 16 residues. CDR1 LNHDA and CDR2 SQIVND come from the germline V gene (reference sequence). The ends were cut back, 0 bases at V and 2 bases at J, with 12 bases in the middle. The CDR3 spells CASSIDPSRDTDTQYF. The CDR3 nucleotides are TGTGCCAGTAGTATAGATCCTTCGAGGGACACAGATACGCAGTATTTT. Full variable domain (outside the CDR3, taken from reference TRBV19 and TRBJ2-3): DGGITQSPKYLFRKEGQNVTLSCEQNLNHDAMYWYRQDPGQGLRLIYYSQIVNDFQKGDIAEGYSVSREKKESFPLTVTSAQKNPTAFYLCASSIDPSRDTDTQYFGPGTRLTVL.

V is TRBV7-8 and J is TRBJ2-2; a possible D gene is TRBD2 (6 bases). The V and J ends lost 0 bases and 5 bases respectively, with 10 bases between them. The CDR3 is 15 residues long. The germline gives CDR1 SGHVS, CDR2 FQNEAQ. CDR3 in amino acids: CASSLASAGTGELFF. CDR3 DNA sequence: TGTGCCAGCAGCTTAGCGTCTGCGGGGACCGGGGAGCTGTTTTTT.

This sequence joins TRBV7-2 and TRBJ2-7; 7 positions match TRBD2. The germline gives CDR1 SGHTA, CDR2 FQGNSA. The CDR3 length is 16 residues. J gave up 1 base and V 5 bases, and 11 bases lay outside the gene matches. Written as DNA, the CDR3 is TGTGCCAGCAGCCCTCCGGGAGGAGGGATTTCCTACGAGCAGTACTTC. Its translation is CASSPPGGGISYEQYF.

The CDR3 reads CASSGRDRALFSYEQYF. CDR3 DNA: TGTGCCAGCAGTGGCCGGGACAGGGCATTATTTTCCTACGAGCAGTACTTC. The chain has TRBV2 and TRBJ2-7; 9 bases are shared with TRBD1. The CDR3 covers 17 residues. The V gene end was trimmed by 4 bases and the J gene end by 1 base; junction bases not matched to a gene: 11. Germline V gene lookup returns CDR1 SNHLY and CDR2 FYNNEI.

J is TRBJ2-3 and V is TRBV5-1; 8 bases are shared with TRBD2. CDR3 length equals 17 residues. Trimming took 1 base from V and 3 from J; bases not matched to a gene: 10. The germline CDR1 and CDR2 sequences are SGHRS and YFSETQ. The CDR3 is CASSLIVAGGGTDTQYF. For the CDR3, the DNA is TGCGCCAGCAGCTTGATTGTGGCGGGAGGTGGGACAGATACGCAGTATTTT.

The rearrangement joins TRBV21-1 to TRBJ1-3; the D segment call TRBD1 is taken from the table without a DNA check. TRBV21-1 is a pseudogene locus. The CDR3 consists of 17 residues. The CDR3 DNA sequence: TGTGCCAGCAAATTCAGGGTTACCTGCTGGGATGGAAACACCATATATTTT. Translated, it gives CASKFRVTCWDGNTIYF.

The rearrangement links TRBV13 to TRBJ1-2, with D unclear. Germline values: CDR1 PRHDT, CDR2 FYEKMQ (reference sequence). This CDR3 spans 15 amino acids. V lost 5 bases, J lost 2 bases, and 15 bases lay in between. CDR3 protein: CASSPAGGLNYGYTF. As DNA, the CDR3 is TGTGCCAGCAGCCCGGCGGGAGGGTTAAACTATGGCTACACCTTC.

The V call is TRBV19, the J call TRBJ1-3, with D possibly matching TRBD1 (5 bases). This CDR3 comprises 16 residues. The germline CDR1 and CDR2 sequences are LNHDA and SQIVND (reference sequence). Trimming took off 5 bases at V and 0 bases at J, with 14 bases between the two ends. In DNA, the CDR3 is TGTGCCAGTAGTCGGACCACAGGACACTCTGGAAACACCATATATTTT. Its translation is CASSRTTGHSGNTIYF.

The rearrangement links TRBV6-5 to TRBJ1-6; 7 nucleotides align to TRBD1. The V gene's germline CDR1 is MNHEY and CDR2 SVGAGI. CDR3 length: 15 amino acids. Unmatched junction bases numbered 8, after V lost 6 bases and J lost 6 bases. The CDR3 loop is CASSQRTGPNSPLHF. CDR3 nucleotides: TGTGCCAGCAGCCAAAGGACAGGCCCTAATTCACCCCTCCACTTT.

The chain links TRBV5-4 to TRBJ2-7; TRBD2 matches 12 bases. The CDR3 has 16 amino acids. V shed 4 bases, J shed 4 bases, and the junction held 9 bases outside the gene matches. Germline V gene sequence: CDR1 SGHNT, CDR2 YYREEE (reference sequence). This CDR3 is CASSLGQLAGGYEQYF. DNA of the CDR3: TGTGCCAGCAGCCTCGGCCAGCTAGCGGGAGGGTACGAGCAGTACTTC.

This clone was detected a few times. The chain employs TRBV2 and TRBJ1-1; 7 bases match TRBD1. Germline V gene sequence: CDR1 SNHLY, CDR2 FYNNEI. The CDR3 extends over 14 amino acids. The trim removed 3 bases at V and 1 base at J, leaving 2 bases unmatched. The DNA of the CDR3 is TGTGCCAGCAGTGATACAGGGGAGAACACTGAAGCTTTCTTT. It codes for CASSDTGENTEAFF.

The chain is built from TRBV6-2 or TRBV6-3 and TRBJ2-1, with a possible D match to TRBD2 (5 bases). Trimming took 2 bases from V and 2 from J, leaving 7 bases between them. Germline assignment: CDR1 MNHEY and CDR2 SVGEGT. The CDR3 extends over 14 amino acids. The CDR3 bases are TGTGCCAGCAGTTACGACGGGACCTACAATGAGCAGTTCTTC. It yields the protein CASSYDGTYNEQFF.

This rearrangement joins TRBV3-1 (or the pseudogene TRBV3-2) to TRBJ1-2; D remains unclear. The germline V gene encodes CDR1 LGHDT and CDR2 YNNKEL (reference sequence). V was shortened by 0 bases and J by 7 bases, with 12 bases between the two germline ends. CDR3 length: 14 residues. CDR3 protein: CASSQDGVWSGYTF. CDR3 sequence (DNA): TGTGCCAGCAGCCAAGATGGCGTCTGGAGTGGCTACACCTTC.

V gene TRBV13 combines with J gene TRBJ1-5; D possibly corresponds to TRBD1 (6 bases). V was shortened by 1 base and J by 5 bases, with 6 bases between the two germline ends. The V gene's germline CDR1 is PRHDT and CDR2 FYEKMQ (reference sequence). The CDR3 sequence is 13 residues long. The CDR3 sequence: CASSLDRDQPQHF. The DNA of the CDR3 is TGTGCCAGCAGCTTAGACAGGGATCAGCCCCAGCATTTT. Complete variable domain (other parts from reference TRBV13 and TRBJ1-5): AAGVIQSPRHLIKEKRETATLKCYPIPRHDTVYWYQQGPGQDPQFLISFYEKMQSDKGSIPDRFSAQQFSDYHSELNMSSLELGDSALYFCASSLDRDQPQHFGDGTRLSIL.